A selection of T cell receptor beta chains follows, all from one sample in a study of T cell repertoires in cytomegalovirus infection. For these receptors, no antigen is known. TCRdb fed the reads into MiXCR, producing one record per CDR3 protein. Among about 770,000 distinct CDR3 sequences listed, just under 30% were seen once. The specimen comprised cultured CD8+ T cells from PBMCs, sampled from culture after CMV antigen stimulation. The receptors were sampled from a human donor in good health (CMV status not recorded). Some clones in this sample may be carry-over from other donors' samples. The CDR3 runs from the conserved cysteine through the conserved F or W. D genes are given only for firm matches. Rows give clone size only sometimes, using once, few, many, or a class for an expanded clone.

>TRBD1|.|TRBV11-2|TRBJ2-3
TGTGCCAGCAGCTTAGGACAGGGAATCACAGATACGCAGTATTTT
CASSLGQGITDTQYF
>.|.|TRBV9|TRBJ1-1
TGTGCCAGCAGCCCCGTTGCGGGTCCCCTCGGTGAAGCTTTCTTT
CASSPVAGPLGEAFF
>TRBD1|few|TRBV7-9|TRBJ2-7
TGTGCCAGCAGCTCGGTTTACAGGGGACCCTACGAGCAGTACTTC
CASSSVYRGPYEQYF
>.|.|TRBV9|TRBJ2-2
TGTGCCAGCAGCCCCCGGGACGGACTTTCGAACACCGGGGAGCTGTTTTTT
CASSPRDGLSNTGELFF
>.|many|TRBV4-3|TRBJ2-1
TGCGCCAGCAGCCTTCGGTGGGGTGGAGCCGCTGGTGAGCAGTTCTTC
CASSLRWGGAAGEQFF
>.|.|TRBV25-1|TRBJ1-4
TGTGCCAGCAGTGAATACGGGTGGGAAAAACTGTTTTTT
CASSEYGWEKLFF
>.|few|TRBV7-9|TRBJ2-3
TGTGCCAGCAGCCCGTACTATAGCACAGATACGCAGTATTTT
CASSPYYSTDTQYF
>TRBD1|.|TRBV28|TRBJ1-5
TGTGCCAGCAGATCCCCTGTCCGACAGGGCGCGTCGGTGCCCCAGCATTTT
CASRSPVRQGASVPQHF
>TRBD2|.|TRBV4-1|TRBJ2-3
TGCGCCAGCAGCCAAGAGATAGCGGGGGGTGGCACAGATACGCAGTATTTT
CASSQEIAGGGTDTQYF
>TRBD1|once|TRBV9|TRBJ2-1
TGTGCCAGCAGCGTAGTCTACAGGGGGTCCTACAATGAGCAGTTCTTC
CASSVVYRGSYNEQFF
>.|.|TRBV7-9|TRBJ1-2
TGTGCCAGCAGCTTAGCGCAAAGGGACGGCTACACCTTC
CASSLAQRDGYTF
>TRBD2|few|TRBV6-1|TRBJ2-2
TGTGCCAGCAACCCTCGGGGGGGCCCCGGGGAGCTGTTTTTT
CASNPRGGPGELFF
>TRBD1|few|TRBV5-6|TRBJ1-1
TGTGCCAGCAGCTTCGGGACAGGGGGCAGGAAAGCTTTCTTT
CASSFGTGGRKAFF
>.|once|TRBV7-9|TRBJ2-2
TGTGCCAGCAGCTCGGGGGAACTGGTGACCGGGGAGCTGTTTTTT
CASSSGELVTGELFF
>.|many|TRBV7-2|TRBJ2-1
TGTGCCAGCAGCCCTTGGACGACAGCCCATATTGTGCAGTTCTTC
CASSPWTTAHIVQFF